The 26 T cell receptor beta chains listed next were all sequenced from one sample in a study of CD8+ T cells in alopecia areata. Following RNA extraction, reverse transcription yielded cDNA that acted as the sequencing template. Clones were sequenced by immunoSEQ multiplex PCR, and TCRdb holds only the in-frame ones, with some missing. The data contain about 120,000 clones, about 50% of them seen just once; the ten biggest clones take up roughly 0.45%. Treatment denoted: oral pan-JAK inhibitor, 5-10 mg twice daily. The sample consisted of CD4+ T cells sorted from blood, taken at week 4, from a patient treated with tofacitinib. Every receptor here comes from a human donor with alopecia areata.

This chain joins TRBV18 and TRBJ1-1, with D possibly matching TRBD1 (5 bases). V lost 2 bases and J 5 bases, leaving 12 bases between the germline ends. CDR1 and CDR2 (germline): KGHSH, LQKENI. The CDR3 consists of 14 residues. CDR3 nucleotides: TGTGCCAGCTCACCAGGGACGGGTCGGACTGAAGCTTTCTTT. It specifies CASSPGTGRTEAFF.

V and J are TRBV9 and TRBJ1-6; D is undetermined. The germline V gene encodes CDR1 SGDLS and CDR2 YYNGEE. The CDR3 runs 15 residues. V dropped 2 bases and J dropped 8 bases, with 14 bases sitting between them. This CDR3 reads CASSVFVGFDSPLHF. The CDR3 nucleotides are TGTGCCAGCAGCGTTTTTGTGGGATTTGATTCACCCCTCCACTTT.

J is TRBJ2-2 and V is TRBV9, with D hard to call. The germline CDR1 and CDR2 sequences are SGDLS and YYNGEE. Deletions cut 0 bases from V and 1 base from J, with 10 bases between. The CDR3 sequence is 16 residues long. The CDR3, as DNA: TGTGCCAGCAGCGTAGGGGTCCAAGTGAACACCGGGGAGCTGTTTTTT. It yields the protein CASSVGVQVNTGELFF. Variable domain in full (rest from reference TRBV9 and TRBJ2-2): DSGVTQTPKHLITATGQRVTLRCSPRSGDLSVYWYQQSLDQGLQFLIQYYNGEERAKGNILERFSAQQFPDLHSELNLSSLELGDSALYFCASSVGVQVNTGELFFGEGSRLTVL.

The CDR3 coding sequence is TGTGCCAGCATCTCCCTGCTAGCGGGAGAAGACGAGCAGTTCTTC. Amino acids: CASISLLAGEDEQFF. V is TRBV2 and J is TRBJ2-1, with 10 bases identical to TRBD2. Germline trimming cut 7 bases from V and 10 bases from J; bases unmatched to any gene: 13. The CDR3 has 15 residues. Germline lookup yields CDR1 SNHLY and CDR2 FYNNEI.

This clone was found a few times. The chain employs TRBV5-4 and TRBJ2-7, with 9 bases identical to TRBD1. Germline lookup yields CDR1 SGHNT and CDR2 YYREEE (reference sequence). The CDR3 contains 14 residues. The trim removed 4 bases at V and 4 bases at J, leaving 6 bases unmatched. CDR3 loop: CASSPRQGEYEQYF. The CDR3 coding sequence is TGTGCCAGCAGCCCAAGACAGGGGGAGTACGAGCAGTACTTC. The whole variable domain, filled in from reference TRBV5-4 and TRBJ2-7, reads ETGVTQSPTHLIKTRGQQVTLRCSSQSGHNTVSWYQQALGQGPQFIFQYYREEENGRGNFPPRFSGLQFPNYSSELNVNALELDDSALYLCASSPRQGEYEQYFGPGTRLTVT.

The CDR3 loop is CASSPRRVGIDEQYF. The CDR3 DNA is TGTGCCAGCAGCCCCCGCAGGGTGGGGATCGACGAGCAGTACTTC. J is TRBJ2-7 and V is TRBV7-8; possible D gene TRBD1, 5 bases. Germline CDR1 and CDR2: SGHVS and FQNEAQ. This CDR3 comprises 15 residues. V dropped 5 bases and J dropped 5 bases, with 19 bases sitting between them.

V usage is TRBV29-1 and J usage is TRBJ1-2; 7 bases are shared with TRBD1. The CDR3 length is 13 residues. V lost 3 bases and J lost 0; bases outside the gene matches: 1. Per germline, CDR1 SQVTM and CDR2 ANQGSEA. The CDR3 sequence is CSVEDRSNYGYTF. The CDR3 DNA is TGCAGCGTTGAGGACAGGTCTAACTATGGCTACACCTTC.

The chain carries TRBV7-9 and TRBJ2-4; 11 nucleotides align to TRBD1. J lost 0 bases, V lost 5 bases, and 3 bases had no gene match. Per germline, CDR1 SEHNR and CDR2 FQNEAQ (reference sequence). The CDR3 consists of 16 residues. The CDR3 spells CASSGQGAKAKNIQYF. The CDR3 DNA is TGTGCCAGCAGCGGACAGGGGGCAAAAGCCAAAAACATTCAGTACTTC.

V gene TRBV13 combines with J gene TRBJ2-1; 7 bases fit TRBD1. CDR1 is PRHDT, CDR2 FYEKMQ, per germline (reference sequence). The J segment lost 7 bases and the V segment lost 5 bases, leaving 11 bases of the junction unmatched. This CDR3 is built from 15 residues. Written as DNA, the CDR3 is TGTGCCAGCAGCCGCCGGGACAGCACTAGGAATGAGCAGTTCTTC. Its protein product is CASSRRDSTRNEQFF.

This chain joins TRBV6-1 and TRBJ2-1, with D unclear. CDR1 MNHNS and CDR2 SASEGT come from the germline V gene. The CDR3 is made up of 14 amino acids. V was shortened by 8 bases and J by 0 bases, with 11 bases between the two germline ends. The CDR3 DNA is TGTGCCAGCTTTCGGGTCAGCTCCTACAATGAGCAGTTCTTC. This codes for CASFRVSSYNEQFF.

V gene TRBV9 combines with J gene TRBJ1-4; D is unresolved. V was shortened by 4 bases and J by 1 base, with 11 bases between the two germline ends. Germline V gene data show CDR1 as SGDLS and CDR2 as YYNGEE. The CDR3 runs 15 residues. The CDR3 is CASSSNVGTNEKLFF. The CDR3 DNA is TGTGCCAGCAGCTCCAACGTAGGAACTAATGAAAAACTGTTTTTT. Full variable domain (outside the CDR3, taken from reference TRBV9 and TRBJ1-4): DSGVTQTPKHLITATGQRVTLRCSPRSGDLSVYWYQQSLDQGLQFLIQYYNGEERAKGNILERFSAQQFPDLHSELNLSSLELGDSALYFCASSSNVGTNEKLFFGSGTQLSVL.

This sequence joins TRBV19 and TRBJ1-1; D might be TRBD1 (5 bases). This CDR3 comprises 15 residues. Germline assignment: CDR1 LNHDA and CDR2 SQIVND (reference sequence). Trimming removed 3 bases at V and 1 base at J, with 12 bases between. The CDR3 region has the DNA TGTGCCAGTAGTATCTCCCGGGACGGGAACACTGAAGCTTTCTTT. Its protein product is CASSISRDGNTEAFF.

This clone was detected once. This chain links TRBV5-1 with TRBJ1-2, with TRBD1 matching over 9 bases. V was pared by 7 bases and J by 4 bases, with 8 bases of the junction left unmatched. Germline CDR1 SGHRS, CDR2 YFSETQ. The CDR3 consists of 14 residues. CDR3: CASGPGQGIYGYTF. The CDR3 coding sequence is TGCGCCAGCGGTCCGGGACAGGGTATCTATGGCTACACCTTC.

The chain links TRBV9 to TRBJ1-5; D possibly corresponds to TRBD1 (6 bases). V shed 0 bases and J shed 7 bases, with 14 bases lying between them. The CDR3 covers 15 residues. The germline gives CDR1 SGDLS, CDR2 YYNGEE. The CDR3 bases are TGTGCCAGCAGCGTAGGACCAGGGGCGGGACAGCCCCAGCATTTT. As protein: CASSVGPGAGQPQHF.

This clone has just a few counts. This chain joins TRBV4-1 and TRBJ2-7; D might be TRBD2 (6 bases). Germline lookup yields CDR1 MGHRA and CDR2 YSYEKL. The CDR3 contains 14 residues. The V gene lost 2 bases and the J gene lost 0 bases, with 8 bases spanning the gap. In DNA form, the CDR3 reads TGCGCCAGCAGCCAATACGGGAGCTCCTACGAGCAGTACTTC. This encodes CASSQYGSSYEQYF.

The chain has TRBV10-3 and TRBJ1-6, with D possibly being TRBD1 (6 bases). The CDR3 covers 13 residues. Germline loops: CDR1 ENHRY, CDR2 SYGVKD. Trimming stripped 10 bases from V and 9 bases from J, with 16 bases between. The CDR3 region has the DNA TGTGCCAGCAAGGGGGAGGTTCGTTCACCCCTCCACTTT. Translation gives CASKGEVRSPLHF.

The chain employs TRBV7-6 and TRBJ1-4; no definite D call. This CDR3 contains 16 residues. V lost 1 base to trimming and J lost 0 bases, with 9 bases between them. The V gene's germline CDR1 is SGHVS and CDR2 FNYEAQ. DNA for the CDR3: TGTGCCAGCAGCTTAGTGAGGAGTGCAACTAATGAAAAACTGTTTTTT. The encoded protein is CASSLVRSATNEKLFF.

The J gene is TRBJ1-6, the V gene TRBV30; no firm D call. The CDR3 contains 14 residues. The V and J ends lost 3 bases and 5 bases respectively, with 11 bases between them. Germline CDR1 is GTSNPN and CDR2 is SVGIG (reference sequence). The CDR3 sequence is CAWSATAHNSPLHF. CDR3 nucleotides: TGTGCCTGGAGCGCTACGGCGCATAATTCACCCCTCCACTTT.

The CDR3 spells CASSPGWNYEQYF. The CDR3 DNA follows: TGTGCCAGCAGCCCGGGGTGGAACTACGAGCAGTACTTC. This sequence joins TRBV7-3 and TRBJ2-7; D perhaps matches TRBD2 (5 bases). This CDR3 comprises 13 residues. V lost 5 bases, J lost 3 bases, and 11 bases lay in between. Looked up from germline, CDR1 is SGHTA and CDR2 is FQGTGA.

The J gene is TRBJ1-2, the V gene TRBV6-6; TRBD1 matches at 7 bases. Per germline, CDR1 MNHNY and CDR2 SVGAGI (reference sequence). This CDR3 comprises 15 residues. V was clipped by 4 bases and J by 3 bases; unmatched bases: 8. The CDR3 here is CASSLSGTADYGYTF. In nucleotides, the CDR3 is TGTGCCAGCAGTTTATCCGGGACAGCCGACTATGGCTACACCTTC.

The chain is built from TRBV29-1 and TRBJ2-3; 7 nucleotides match TRBD2. The CDR3 covers 15 residues. V trimming: 3 bases; J trimming: 11 bases; junction bases outside the gene matches: 17. From germline, CDR1 is SQVTM and CDR2 ANQGSEA. The CDR3 region is CSVDWRESLSLKQYF. As DNA, the CDR3 is TGCAGCGTTGACTGGCGGGAGTCCCTCTCCCTAAAGCAGTATTTT.

This clone was observed once. The genes are TRBV5-1 and TRBJ1-2; D is unresolved. This CDR3 is built from 12 residues. V lost 4 bases and J 4 bases, leaving 8 bases between the germline ends. CDR1 and CDR2 (germline): SGHRS, YFSETQ. The CDR3 DNA follows: TGCGCCAGCAGCGAAGGCGCCTATGGCTACACCTTC. Its protein is CASSEGAYGYTF.

The chain recombines TRBV15 with TRBJ2-1; maybe TRBD1 (6 bases). Trimming removed 7 bases from V and 3 bases from J, with 16 bases in between. CDR3 length: 15 residues. From germline, CDR1 is LNHNV and CDR2 YYDKDF (reference sequence). CDR3 coding DNA: TGTGCCACCACCCCTGGACAGACCCTCTACAATGAGCAGTTCTTC. The encoded protein is CATTPGQTLYNEQFF.

J is TRBJ2-5 and V is TRBV7-2, with D possibly being TRBD2 (5 bases). From germline, CDR1 is SGHTA and CDR2 FQGNSA. Trimming removed 0 bases at V and 5 bases at J, with 10 bases between. The CDR3 sequence is 14 residues long. In DNA, the CDR3 is TGTGCCAGCAGCTTAGCCGGCCCGGGGGAGACCCAGTACTTC. This codes for CASSLAGPGETQYF.

This chain connects TRBV30 to TRBJ2-2; no clear D. V lost 3 bases and J lost 0, with 8 bases in between. CDR3 length equals 14 residues. Germline assignment: CDR1 GTSNPN and CDR2 SVGIG (reference sequence). In DNA form, the CDR3 reads TGTGCCTGGAGGGGCAGTTCGAACACCGGGGAGCTGTTTTTT. Its translation is CAWRGSSNTGELFF.

V gene TRBV6-5 combines with J gene TRBJ1-1, with D unclear. Per germline, CDR1 MNHEY and CDR2 SVGAGI. This CDR3 spans 12 amino acids. Trimming left V 6 bases short and J 5 bases short, with 10 bases between. The CDR3 loop reads CASRSGKTEAFF. The CDR3 bases are TGTGCCAGCAGATCCGGGAAGACTGAAGCTTTCTTT.